These T cell receptor beta chains were read from a single sample in a study of T cell responses to AZD1222 COVID-19 vaccine. The assay was immunoSEQ multiplex PCR, and TCRdb's table has in-frame clones only and misses some. The repertoire holds 140,000 to 150,000 clones, with around 86% as singletons. The sequencing here drew on peripheral blood, taken on day 0 of MenACWY control vaccination. The receptors shown here come from an adult in good health. The CDR3 runs from the conserved cysteine through the conserved F or W. A D gene is named only where the DNA matches it firmly. Expanded clones are given a class, and other clones once, few, many or no size at all.

V gene	D gene	clone size	J gene	CDR3 DNA	CDR3 protein
TRBV5-1	-	-	TRBJ1-4	TGCGCCAGCAGCAAGGAGACGGGACCGACAAATGAAAAACTGTTTTTT	CASSKETGPTNEKLFF
TRBV6-5	-	-	TRBJ1-4	TGTGCCAGCAGTTACGGTCCTGGACCTAATGAAAAACTGTTTTTT	CASSYGPGPNEKLFF
TRBV5-1	TRBD2	-	TRBJ2-5	TGCGCCAGCAGCTTGGGAGCGGGGAGTTCCCAAGAGACCCAGTACTTC	CASSLGAGSSQETQYF
TRBV2	-	-	TRBJ1-6	TGTGCCAGCAGTGTAATATCCGGGACAAGTAGTAATTCACCCCTCCACTTT	CASSVISGTSSNSPLHF
TRBV7-2	-	-	TRBJ2-2	TGTGCCAGCCGGCCTAGGGGGGCCGGGGAGCTGTTTTTT	CASRPRGAGELFF
TRBV4-2	-	-	TRBJ1-5	TGTGCCAGCAGCCTTAGCGGCAGGGAAAGCAATCAGCCCCAGCATTTT	CASSLSGRESNQPQHF
TRBV6-5	-	-	TRBJ2-2	TGTGCCAGCAGTCCTCAGTACGGGGAGCTGTTTTTT	CASSPQYGELFF
TRBV23-1	-	-	TRBJ1-6	TGCGCCAGCAGTCCCCTTAGGCTGCAAAAGGGTTCACCCCTCCACTTT	CASSPLRLQKGSPLHF
TRBV30	-	-	TRBJ1-5	TGTGCCTGGAGTCGGCAGAGTTACAATCAGCCCCAGCATTTT	CAWSRQSYNQPQHF
TRBV14	-	-	TRBJ2-2	TGTGCCAGCAGCCAGACGAGGGCCGGGGAGCTGTTTTTT	CASSQTRAGELFF
TRBV3-1/TRBV3-2	-	-	TRBJ2-2	TGTGCCAGCAGCCAAGCCCCGAACACCGGGGAGCTGTTTTTT	CASSQAPNTGELFF
TRBV2	-	-	TRBJ1-1	TGTGCCAGCGGGGGGGAGGCGAACACTGAAGCTTTCTTT	CASGGEANTEAFF
TRBV12-1	-	once	TRBJ2-5	TGTGCCAGCAGCTGGGGACTAGCGGGGGGCCGTCAAGAGACCCAGTACTTC	CASSWGLAGGRQETQYF